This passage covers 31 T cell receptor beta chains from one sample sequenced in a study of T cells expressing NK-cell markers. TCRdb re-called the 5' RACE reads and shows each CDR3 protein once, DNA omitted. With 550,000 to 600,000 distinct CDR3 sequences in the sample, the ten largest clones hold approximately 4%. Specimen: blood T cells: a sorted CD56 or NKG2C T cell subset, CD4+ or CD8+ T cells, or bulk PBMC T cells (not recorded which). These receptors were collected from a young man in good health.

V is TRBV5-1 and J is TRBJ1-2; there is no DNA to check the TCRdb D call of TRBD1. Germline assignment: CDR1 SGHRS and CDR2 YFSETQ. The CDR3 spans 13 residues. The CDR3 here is CASSSQGQGGYTF.

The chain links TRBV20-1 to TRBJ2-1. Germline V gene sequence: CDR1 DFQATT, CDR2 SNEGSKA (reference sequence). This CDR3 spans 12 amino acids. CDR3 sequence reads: CSARLQPLEQFF.

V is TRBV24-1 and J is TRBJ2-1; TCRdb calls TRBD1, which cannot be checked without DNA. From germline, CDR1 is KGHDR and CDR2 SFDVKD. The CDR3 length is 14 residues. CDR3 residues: CATSDDDRADEQFF.

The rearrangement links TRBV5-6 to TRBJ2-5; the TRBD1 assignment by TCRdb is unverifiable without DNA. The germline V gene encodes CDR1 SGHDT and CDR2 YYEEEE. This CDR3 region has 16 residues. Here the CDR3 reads CASSLLQGTYQETQYF.

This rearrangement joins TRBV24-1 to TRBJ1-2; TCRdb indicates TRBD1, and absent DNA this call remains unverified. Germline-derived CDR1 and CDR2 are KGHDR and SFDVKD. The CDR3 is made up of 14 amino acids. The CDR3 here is CATSDRDRGFGYTF.

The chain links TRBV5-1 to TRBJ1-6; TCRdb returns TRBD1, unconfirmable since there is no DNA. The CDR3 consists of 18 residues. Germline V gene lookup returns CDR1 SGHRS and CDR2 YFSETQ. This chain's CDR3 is CASSLALDRKAQRSPLHF.

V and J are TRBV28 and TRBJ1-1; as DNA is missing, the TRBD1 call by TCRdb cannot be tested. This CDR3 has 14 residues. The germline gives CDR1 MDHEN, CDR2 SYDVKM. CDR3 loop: CASRKDSPLSEAFF. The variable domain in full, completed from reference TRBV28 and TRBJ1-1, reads DVKVTQSSRYLVKRTGEKVFLECVQDMDHENMFWYRQDPGLGLRLIYFSYDVKMKEKGDIPEGYSVSREKKERFSLILESASTNQTSMYLCASRKDSPLSEAFFGQGTRLTVV.

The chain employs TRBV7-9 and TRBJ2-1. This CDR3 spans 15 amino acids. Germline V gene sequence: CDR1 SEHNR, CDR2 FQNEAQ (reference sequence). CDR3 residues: CASSLAGPIYNEQFF.

The chain's CDR3 is CASSKGTSFDEQFF. The chain joins TRBV7-2 to TRBJ2-1; the TRBD2 assignment by TCRdb is unverifiable without DNA. The CDR3 covers 14 residues. The germline V gene encodes CDR1 SGHTA and CDR2 FQGNSA.

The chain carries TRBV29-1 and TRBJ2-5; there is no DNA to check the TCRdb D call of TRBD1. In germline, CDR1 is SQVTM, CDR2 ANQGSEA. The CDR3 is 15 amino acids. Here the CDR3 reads CSVDGLGRGPETQYF.

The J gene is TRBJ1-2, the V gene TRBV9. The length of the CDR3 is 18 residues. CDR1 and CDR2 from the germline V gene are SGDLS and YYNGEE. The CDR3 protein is CASSPDPPRPRTSYGYTF.

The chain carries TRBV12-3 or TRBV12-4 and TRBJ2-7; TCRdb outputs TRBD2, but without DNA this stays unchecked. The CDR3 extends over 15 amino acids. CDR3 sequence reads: CASSLGGTLGYEQYF.

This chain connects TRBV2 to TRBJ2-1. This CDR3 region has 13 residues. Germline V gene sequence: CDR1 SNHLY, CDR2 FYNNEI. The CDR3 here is CASMATEYNEQFF.

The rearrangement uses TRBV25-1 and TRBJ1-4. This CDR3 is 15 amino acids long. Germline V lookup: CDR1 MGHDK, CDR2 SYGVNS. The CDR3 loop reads CASSEYGREVGKLFF.

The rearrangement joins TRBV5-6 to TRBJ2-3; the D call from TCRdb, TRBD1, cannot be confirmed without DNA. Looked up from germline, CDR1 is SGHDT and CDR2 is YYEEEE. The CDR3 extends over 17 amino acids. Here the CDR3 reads CASSPTGVQRDTDTQYF.

Here the CDR3 reads CASSQTANTEAFF. The rearrangement uses TRBV3-1 and TRBJ1-1. Germline CDR1 and CDR2: LGHDT and YNNKEL (reference sequence). The CDR3 contains 13 residues.

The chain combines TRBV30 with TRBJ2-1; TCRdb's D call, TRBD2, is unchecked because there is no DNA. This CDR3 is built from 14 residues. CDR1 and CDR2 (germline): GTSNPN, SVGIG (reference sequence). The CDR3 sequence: CAGSGSGSYNEQFF.

CDR3 in amino acids: CASSYSSSGLAGGPTYNEQFF. The chain couples TRBV6-2 or TRBV6-3 to TRBJ2-1; TCRdb's D call of TRBD2 is untestable without DNA. The CDR3 consists of 21 residues. Per germline, CDR1 MNHEY and CDR2 SVGEGT.

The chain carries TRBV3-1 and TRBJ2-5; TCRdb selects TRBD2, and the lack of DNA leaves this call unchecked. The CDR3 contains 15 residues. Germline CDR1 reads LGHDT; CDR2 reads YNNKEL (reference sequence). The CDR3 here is CASSRGAGYQETQYF.

The CDR3 protein is CSVRAGNSNQPQHF. The rearrangement links TRBV29-1 to TRBJ1-5. CDR3 length: 14 amino acids. Looked up from germline, CDR1 is SQVTM and CDR2 is ANQGSEA.

CDR3 sequence: CASSVGGRGYNEQFF. The chain joins TRBV9 to TRBJ2-1; no DNA is available, so the TRBD1 call from TCRdb remains unchecked. Germline V CDR1 and CDR2: SGDLS, YYNGEE. This CDR3 region has 15 residues.

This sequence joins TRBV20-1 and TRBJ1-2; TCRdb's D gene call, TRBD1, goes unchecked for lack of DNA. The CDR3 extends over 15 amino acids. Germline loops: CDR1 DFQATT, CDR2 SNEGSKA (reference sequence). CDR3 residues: CSAQKQGQLTYGYTF.

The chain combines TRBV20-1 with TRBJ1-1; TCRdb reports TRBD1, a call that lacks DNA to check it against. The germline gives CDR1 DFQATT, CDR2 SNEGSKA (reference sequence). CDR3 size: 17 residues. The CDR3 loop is CSASPPRTGGLNTEAFF.

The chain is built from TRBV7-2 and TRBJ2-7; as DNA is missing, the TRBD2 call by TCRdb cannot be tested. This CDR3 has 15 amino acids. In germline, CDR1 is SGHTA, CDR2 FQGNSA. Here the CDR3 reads CASSLGVGAGVEQYF.

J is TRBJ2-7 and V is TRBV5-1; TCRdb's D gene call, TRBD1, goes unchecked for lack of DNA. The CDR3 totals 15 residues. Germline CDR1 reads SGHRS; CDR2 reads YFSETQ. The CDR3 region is CASSSGQGTTYEQYF.

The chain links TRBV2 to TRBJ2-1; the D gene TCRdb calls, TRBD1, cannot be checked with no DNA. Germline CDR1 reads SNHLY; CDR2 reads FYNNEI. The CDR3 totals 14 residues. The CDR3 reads CASTTDSLLNEQFF.

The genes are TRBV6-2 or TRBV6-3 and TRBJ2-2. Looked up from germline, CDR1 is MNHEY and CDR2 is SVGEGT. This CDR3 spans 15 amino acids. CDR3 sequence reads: CASSYADLLSGELFF.

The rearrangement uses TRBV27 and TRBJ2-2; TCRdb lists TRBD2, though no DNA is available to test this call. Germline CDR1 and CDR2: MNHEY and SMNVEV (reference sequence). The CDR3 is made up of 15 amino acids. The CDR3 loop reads CASMRAPANTGELFF.

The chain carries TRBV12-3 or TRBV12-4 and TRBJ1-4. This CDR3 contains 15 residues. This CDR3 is CASSLTGPSNEKLFF.

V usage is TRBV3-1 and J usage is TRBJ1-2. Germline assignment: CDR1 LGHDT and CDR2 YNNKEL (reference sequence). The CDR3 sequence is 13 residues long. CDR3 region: CASSQALGNGYTF.

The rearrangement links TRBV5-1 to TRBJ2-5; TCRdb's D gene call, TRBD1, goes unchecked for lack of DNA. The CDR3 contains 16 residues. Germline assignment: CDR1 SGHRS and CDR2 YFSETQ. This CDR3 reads CASSLAFGTGEETQYF.